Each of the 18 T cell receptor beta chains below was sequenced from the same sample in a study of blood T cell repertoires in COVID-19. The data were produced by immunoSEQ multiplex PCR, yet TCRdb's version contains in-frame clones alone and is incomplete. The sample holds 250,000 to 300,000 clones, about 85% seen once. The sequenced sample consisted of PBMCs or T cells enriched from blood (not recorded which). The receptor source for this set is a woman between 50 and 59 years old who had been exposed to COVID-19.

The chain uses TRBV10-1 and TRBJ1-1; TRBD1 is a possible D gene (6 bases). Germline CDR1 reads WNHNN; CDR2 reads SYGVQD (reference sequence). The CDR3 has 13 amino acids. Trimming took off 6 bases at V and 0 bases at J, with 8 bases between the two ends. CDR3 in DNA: TGCGCCAGCAGACAGGGCATGAACACTGAAGCTTTCTTT. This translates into CASRQGMNTEAFF.

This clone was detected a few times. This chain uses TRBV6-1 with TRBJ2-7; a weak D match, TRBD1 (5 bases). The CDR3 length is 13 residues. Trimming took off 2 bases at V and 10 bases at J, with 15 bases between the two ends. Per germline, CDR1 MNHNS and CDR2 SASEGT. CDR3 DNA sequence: TGTGCCAGCAGTGAATCCAGGGCCGATGTTCAGTACTTC. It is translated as CASSESRADVQYF.

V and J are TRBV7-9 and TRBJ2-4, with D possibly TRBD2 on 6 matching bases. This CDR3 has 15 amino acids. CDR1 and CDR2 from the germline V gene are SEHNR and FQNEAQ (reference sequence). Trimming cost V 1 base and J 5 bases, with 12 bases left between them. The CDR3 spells CASSLVIGEENIQYF. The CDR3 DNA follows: TGTGCCAGCAGCTTAGTTATAGGGGAGGAAAACATTCAGTACTTC.

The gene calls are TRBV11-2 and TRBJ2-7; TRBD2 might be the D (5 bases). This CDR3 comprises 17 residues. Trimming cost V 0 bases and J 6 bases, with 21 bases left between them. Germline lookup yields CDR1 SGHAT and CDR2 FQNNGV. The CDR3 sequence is CASSLDNPRGVRAEQYF. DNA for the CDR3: TGTGCCAGCAGCTTAGATAATCCCCGGGGAGTGAGGGCCGAGCAGTACTTC.

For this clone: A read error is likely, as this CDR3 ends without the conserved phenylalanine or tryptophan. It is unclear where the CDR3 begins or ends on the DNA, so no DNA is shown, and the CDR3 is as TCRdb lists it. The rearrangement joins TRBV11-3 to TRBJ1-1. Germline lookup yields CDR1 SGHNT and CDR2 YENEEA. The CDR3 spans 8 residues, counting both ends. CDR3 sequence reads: CASSSGFM.

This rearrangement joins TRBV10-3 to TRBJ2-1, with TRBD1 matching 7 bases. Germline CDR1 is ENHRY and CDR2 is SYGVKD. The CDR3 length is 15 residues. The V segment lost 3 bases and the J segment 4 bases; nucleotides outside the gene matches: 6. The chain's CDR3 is CAISDGGQFYNEQFF. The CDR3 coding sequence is TGTGCCATCAGTGATGGGGGACAGTTTTACAATGAGCAGTTCTTC.

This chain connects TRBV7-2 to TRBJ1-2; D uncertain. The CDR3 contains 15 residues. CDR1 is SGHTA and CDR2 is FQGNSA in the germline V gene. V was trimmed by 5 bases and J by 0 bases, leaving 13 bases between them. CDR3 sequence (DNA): TGTGCCAGCAGCCCATTAAGAACTTCTAACTATGGCTACACCTTC. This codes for CASSPLRTSNYGYTF. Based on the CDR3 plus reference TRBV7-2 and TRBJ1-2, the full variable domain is GAGVSQSPSNKVTEKGKDVELRCDPISGHTALYWYRQSLGQGLEFLIYFQGNSAPDKSGLPSDRFSAERTGGSVSTLTIQRTQQEDSAVYLCASSPLRTSNYGYTFGSGTRLTVV.

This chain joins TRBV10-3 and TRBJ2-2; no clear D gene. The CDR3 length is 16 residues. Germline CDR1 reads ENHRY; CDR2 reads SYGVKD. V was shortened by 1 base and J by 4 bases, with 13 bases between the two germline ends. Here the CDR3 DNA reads TGTGCCATCAGTGAGTTGGCTCCCGGGTCCACCGGGGAGCTGTTTTTT. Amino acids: CAISELAPGSTGELFF.

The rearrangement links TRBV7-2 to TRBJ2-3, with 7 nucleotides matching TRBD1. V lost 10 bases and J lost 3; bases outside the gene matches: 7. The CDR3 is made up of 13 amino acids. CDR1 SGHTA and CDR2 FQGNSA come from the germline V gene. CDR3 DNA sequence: TGTGCCACCGACAGGGACGATACAGATACGCAGTATTTT. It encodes CATDRDDTDTQYF.

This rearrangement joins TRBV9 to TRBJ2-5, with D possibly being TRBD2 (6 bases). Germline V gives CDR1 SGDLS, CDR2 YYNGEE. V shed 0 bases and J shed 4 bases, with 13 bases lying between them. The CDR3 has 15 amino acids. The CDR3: CASSVGPGEGETQYF. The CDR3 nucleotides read TGTGCCAGCAGCGTAGGGCCGGGGGAAGGAGAGACCCAGTACTTC.

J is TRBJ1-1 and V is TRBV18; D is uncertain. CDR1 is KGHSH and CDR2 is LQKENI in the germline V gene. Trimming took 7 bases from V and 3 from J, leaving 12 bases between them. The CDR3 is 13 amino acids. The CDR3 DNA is TGTGCCAGCTTGCGGAGGATAGACACTGAAGCTTTCTTT. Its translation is CASLRRIDTEAFF.

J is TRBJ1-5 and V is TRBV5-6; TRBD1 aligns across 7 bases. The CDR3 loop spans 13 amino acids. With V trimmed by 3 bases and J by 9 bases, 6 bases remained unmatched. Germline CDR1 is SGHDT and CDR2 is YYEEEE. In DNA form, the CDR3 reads TGTGCCAGCAGCTCAACAGGGGAGCGGCCCCAGCATTTT. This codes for CASSSTGERPQHF.

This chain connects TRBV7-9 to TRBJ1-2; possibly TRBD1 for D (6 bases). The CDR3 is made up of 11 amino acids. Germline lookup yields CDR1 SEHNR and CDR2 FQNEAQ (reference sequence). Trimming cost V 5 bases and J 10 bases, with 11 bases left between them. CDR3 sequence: CASSPDSLYTF. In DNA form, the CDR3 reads TGTGCCAGCAGCCCGGACAGCCTCTACACCTTC.

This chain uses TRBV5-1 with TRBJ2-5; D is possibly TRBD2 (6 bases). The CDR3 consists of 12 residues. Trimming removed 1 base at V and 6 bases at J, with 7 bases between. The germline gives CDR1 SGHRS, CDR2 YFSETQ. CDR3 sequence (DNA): TGCGCCAGCAGCTTGAGCGGGCAGACCCAGTACTTC. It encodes CASSLSGQTQYF.

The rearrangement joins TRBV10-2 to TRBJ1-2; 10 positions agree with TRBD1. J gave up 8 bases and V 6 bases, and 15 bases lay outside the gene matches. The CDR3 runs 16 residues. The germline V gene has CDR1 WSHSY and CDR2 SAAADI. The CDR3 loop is CASSPGTGVFLGGYTF. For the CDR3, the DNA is TGCGCCAGCAGCCCCGGGACAGGGGTTTTCCTGGGGGGCTACACCTTC.

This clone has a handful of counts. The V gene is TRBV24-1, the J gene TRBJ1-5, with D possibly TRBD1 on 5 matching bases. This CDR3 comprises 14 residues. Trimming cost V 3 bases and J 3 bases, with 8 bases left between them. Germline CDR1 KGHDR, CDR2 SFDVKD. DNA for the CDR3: TGTGCCACCAGTGATGCGGGACTCAATCAGCCCCAGCATTTT. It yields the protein CATSDAGLNQPQHF.

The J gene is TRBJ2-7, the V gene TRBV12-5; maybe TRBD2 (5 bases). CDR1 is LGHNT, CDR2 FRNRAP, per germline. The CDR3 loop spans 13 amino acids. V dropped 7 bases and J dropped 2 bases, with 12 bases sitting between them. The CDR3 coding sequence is TGTGCTAGTGCCCTGGGAGTTCCCTACGAGCAGTACTTC. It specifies CASALGVPYEQYF.

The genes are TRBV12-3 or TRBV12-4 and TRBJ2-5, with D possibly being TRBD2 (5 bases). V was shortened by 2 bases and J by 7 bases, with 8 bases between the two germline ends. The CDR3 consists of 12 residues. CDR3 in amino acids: CASSLPAGTQYF. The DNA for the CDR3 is TGTGCCAGCAGTTTACCGGCGGGGACCCAGTACTTC.